This T cell receptor (beta chain) was sequenced for a study of persistence of HIV-infected CD4 T cells. Study-level results: Antigen-responding cells were enriched for degenerate expanded CDR3beta sequences.

The libraries were made with immunoSEQ version 4 in survey mode. The repertoire was sequenced with immunoSEQ multiplex PCR; TCRdb's copy has only in-frame clones and lacks some. The sample has about 60,000 clones, 70% to 75% seen once; the top ten hold 1.5% to 2%. In regard to this clone: Antigen: not known.

An overlapping HIV-1 Gag peptide pool stimulated these cells at 0.95 to 1 ug/peptide/mL. CD40L/CD69 double-negative CD45RO-high memory CD4+ T cells were collected. Germline CDR1 and CDR2: LGHDT and YNNKEL (reference sequence). The CDR3 consists of 14 residues. Trimming cost V 3 bases and J 8 bases, with 16 bases left between them. This TCR was sampled from an adult man with HIV who was CMV-seropositive. The chain has TRBV3-1 (or the pseudogene TRBV3-2) and TRBJ1-1; D remains ambiguous. Sequences were derived from CD4+ T cells sorted from PBMCs after roughly 18-hour stimulation, sampled from a patient who received antiretroviral therapy. CDR3 amino acids: CASSQHDSYGEAFF. For the CDR3, the DNA is TGTGCCAGCAGCCAGCATGACTCCTACGGGGAAGCTTTCTTT.